This T cell receptor (beta chain) was sequenced in a study of technical replicates of blood from a few donors (dated by TCRdb to the late 2010s). V lost 1 base and J lost 2 bases; the stretch between them is 6 bases long. Inclusive of the bounding cysteine and phenylalanine, the CDR3 is 14 residues long. Only CDR3 DNA is held: 42 bases, read in frame from base 1. CDR1 SGHAT and CDR2 FQNNGV were looked up in the germline V gene. In regard to this clone: The specificity of this receptor is unknown. Per-base quality was not reported, and no clone a single base away is much larger than it.

Libraries were built with the immunoSEQ multiplex PCR assay. TCRdb re-hosts the immuneACCESS table, in-frame sequences only. Its copies lack some clones; in the studies checked, an unresolved V gene accounts for under half of them, and the cause for the rest is not known. Here the sample has almost 70,000 clones; over 80% occur a single time. The top ten hold 4% to 5% of the sample. The sequence derives from a human donor in good health. Some clones in this sample may be carry-over from other donors' samples. This sequence uses TRBV11-2 and TRBJ2-1, with no reliable assignment of the D segment. What was sequenced was PBMCs. The CDR3 region reads CASSLASTYNEQFF. The DNA reads TGTGCCAGCAGCTTAGCCAGTACCTACAATGAGCAGTTCTTC. Full variable domain (CDR3 extended with the reference TRBV11-2 and TRBJ2-1 proteins): EAGVAQSPRYKIIEKRQSVAFWCNPISGHATLYWYQQILGQGPKLLIQFQNNGVVDDSQLPKDRFSAERLKGVDSTLKIQPAKLEDSAVYLCASSLASTYNEQFFGPGTRLTVL.